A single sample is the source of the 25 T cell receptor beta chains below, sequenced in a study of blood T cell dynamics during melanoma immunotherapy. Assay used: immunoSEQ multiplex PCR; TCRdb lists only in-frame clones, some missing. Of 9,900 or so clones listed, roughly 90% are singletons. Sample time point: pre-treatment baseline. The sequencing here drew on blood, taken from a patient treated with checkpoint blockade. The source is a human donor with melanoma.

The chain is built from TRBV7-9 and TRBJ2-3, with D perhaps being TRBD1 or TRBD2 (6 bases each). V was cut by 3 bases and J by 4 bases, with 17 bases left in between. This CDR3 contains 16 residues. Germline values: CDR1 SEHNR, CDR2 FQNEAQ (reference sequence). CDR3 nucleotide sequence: TGTGCCAGCAGCTTTAGGGGGGCTCTAGCAGCAGATACGCAGTATTTT. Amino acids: CASSFRGALAADTQYF.

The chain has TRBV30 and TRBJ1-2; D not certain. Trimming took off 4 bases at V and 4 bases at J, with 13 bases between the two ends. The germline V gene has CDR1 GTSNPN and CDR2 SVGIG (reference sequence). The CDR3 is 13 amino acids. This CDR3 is CAWTGIPSYGYTF. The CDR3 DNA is TGTGCCTGGACCGGGATCCCTAGCTATGGCTACACCTTC. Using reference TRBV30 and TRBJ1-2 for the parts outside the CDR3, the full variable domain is SQTIHQWPATLVQPVGSPLSLECTVEGTSNPNLYWYRQAAGRGLQLLFYSVGIGQISSEVPQNLSASRPQDRQFILSSKKLLLSDSGFYLCAWTGIPSYGYTFGSGTRLTVV.

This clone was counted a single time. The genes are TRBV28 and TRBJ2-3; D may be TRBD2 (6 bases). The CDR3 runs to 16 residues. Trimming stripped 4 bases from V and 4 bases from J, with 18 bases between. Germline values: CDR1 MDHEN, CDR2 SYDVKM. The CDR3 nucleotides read TGTGCCAGCAGTTCCCTTACCGGGAGAGAAGCAGATACGCAGTATTTT. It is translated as CASSSLTGREADTQYF. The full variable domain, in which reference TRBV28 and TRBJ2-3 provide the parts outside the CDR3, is DVKVTQSSRYLVKRTGEKVFLECVQDMDHENMFWYRQDPGLGLRLIYFSYDVKMKEKGDIPEGYSVSREKKERFSLILESASTNQTSMYLCASSSLTGREADTQYFGPGTRLTVL.

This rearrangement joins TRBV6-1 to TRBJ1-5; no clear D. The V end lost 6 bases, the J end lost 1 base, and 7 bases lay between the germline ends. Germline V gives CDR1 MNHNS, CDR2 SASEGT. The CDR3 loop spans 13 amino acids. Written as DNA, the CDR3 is TGTGCCAGCAGGGTTGGAAGCAATCAGCCCCAGCATTTT. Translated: CASRVGSNQPQHF.

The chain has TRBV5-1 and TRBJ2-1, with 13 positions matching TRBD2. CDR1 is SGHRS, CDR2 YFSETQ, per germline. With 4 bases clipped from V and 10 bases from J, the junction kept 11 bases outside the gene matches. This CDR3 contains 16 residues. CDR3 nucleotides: TGCGCCAGCAGCCCAGGAACTAGCGGGAGGGCCAGGGAGCAGTTCTTC. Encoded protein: CASSPGTSGRAREQFF.

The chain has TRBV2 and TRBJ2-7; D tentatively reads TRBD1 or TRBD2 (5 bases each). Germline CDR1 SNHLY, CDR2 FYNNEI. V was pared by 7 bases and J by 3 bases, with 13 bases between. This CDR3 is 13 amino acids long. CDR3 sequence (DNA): TGTGCCAGCAAAAAGGGTGGGGGCTACGAGCAGTACTTC. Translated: CASKKGGGYEQYF.

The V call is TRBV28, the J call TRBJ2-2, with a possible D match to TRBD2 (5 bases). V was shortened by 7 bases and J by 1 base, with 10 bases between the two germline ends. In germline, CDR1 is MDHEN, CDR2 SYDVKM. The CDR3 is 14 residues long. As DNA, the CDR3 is TGTGCCAGCATGGGAGATCTGAACACCGGGGAGCTGTTTTTT. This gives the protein CASMGDLNTGELFF.

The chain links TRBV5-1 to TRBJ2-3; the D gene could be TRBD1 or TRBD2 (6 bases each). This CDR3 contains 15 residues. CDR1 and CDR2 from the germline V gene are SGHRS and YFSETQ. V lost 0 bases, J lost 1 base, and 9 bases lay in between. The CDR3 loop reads CASSLVGGGTDTQYF. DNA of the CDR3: TGCGCCAGCAGCTTGGTGGGGGGCGGCACAGATACGCAGTATTTT.

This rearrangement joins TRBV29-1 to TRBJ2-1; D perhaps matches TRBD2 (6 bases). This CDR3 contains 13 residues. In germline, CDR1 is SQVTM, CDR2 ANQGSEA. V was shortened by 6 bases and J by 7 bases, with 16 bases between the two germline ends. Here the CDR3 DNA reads TGCAGCGTGGGCGGGACCCTCGGGAATGAGCAGTTCTTC. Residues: CSVGGTLGNEQFF.

The chain's CDR3 is CASSPGLDGAYEQYF. The DNA of the CDR3 is TGTGCCAGCTCACCAGGCCTGGACGGGGCCTACGAGCAGTACTTC. The V call is TRBV18, the J call TRBJ2-7; D is possibly TRBD2 (5 bases). Trimming shortened V by 2 bases and J by 2 bases, and 13 bases separated the two germline ends. Looked up from germline, CDR1 is KGHSH and CDR2 is LQKENI. The CDR3 loop spans 15 amino acids.

CDR3 region: CASRTQGGTGYGYTF. The CDR3 region has the DNA TGTGCCAGTAGGACACAGGGGGGGACAGGCTATGGCTACACCTTC. The chain uses TRBV19 and TRBJ1-2, with TRBD1 matching 8 bases. The J segment lost 4 bases and the V segment lost 6 bases, leaving 10 bases of the junction unmatched. Germline V gene data show CDR1 as LNHDA and CDR2 as SQIVND (reference sequence). The CDR3 runs 15 residues.

In nucleotides, the CDR3 is TGTGCCAGTAGCCCTTTCAGGGGTCCCTACGAGCAGTACTTC. Amino acid sequence: CASSPFRGPYEQYF. The chain joins TRBV19 to TRBJ2-7; TRBD1 is a possible D gene (6 bases). Trimming took 6 bases from V and 2 from J, leaving 14 bases between them. The CDR3 sequence is 14 residues long. The germline V gene encodes CDR1 LNHDA and CDR2 SQIVND (reference sequence). The whole variable domain, remainder taken from reference TRBV19 and TRBJ2-7, is DGGITQSPKYLFRKEGQNVTLSCEQNLNHDAMYWYRQDPGQGLRLIYYSQIVNDFQKGDIAEGYSVSREKKESFPLTVTSAQKNPTAFYLCASSPFRGPYEQYFGPGTRLTVT.

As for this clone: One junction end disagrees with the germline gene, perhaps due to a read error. CDR3 residues: CASLQGGQMTPNAGELFF. The DNA of the CDR3 is TGTGCCAGCCTCCAAGGGGGACAGATGACTCCGAACGCCGGGGAGCTGTTTTTT. The chain has TRBV7-9 and TRBJ2-2; 7 bases are a match to TRBD1. Germline V CDR1 and CDR2: SEHNR, FQNEAQ (reference sequence). CDR3 length: 18 amino acids.

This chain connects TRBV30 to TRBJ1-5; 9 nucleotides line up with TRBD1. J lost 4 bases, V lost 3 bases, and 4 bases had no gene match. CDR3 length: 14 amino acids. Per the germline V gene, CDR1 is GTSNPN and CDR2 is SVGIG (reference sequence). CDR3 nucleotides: TGTGCCTGGAGCGCGGACAGGGGTAATCAGCCCCAGCATTTT. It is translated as CAWSADRGNQPQHF.

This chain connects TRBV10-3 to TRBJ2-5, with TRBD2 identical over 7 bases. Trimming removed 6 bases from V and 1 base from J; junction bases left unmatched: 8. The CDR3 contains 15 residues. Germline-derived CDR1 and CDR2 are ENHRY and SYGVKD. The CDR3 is CAISVGGSTQETQYF. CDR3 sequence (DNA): TGTGCCATCAGCGTTGGCGGGAGCACCCAAGAGACCCAGTACTTC.

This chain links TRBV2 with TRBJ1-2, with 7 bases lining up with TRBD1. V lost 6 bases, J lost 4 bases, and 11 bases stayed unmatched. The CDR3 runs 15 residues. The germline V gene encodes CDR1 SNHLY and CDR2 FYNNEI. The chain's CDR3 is CASRRTGVEGYGYTF. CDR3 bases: TGTGCCAGCAGGAGAACAGGGGTTGAAGGCTATGGCTACACCTTC.

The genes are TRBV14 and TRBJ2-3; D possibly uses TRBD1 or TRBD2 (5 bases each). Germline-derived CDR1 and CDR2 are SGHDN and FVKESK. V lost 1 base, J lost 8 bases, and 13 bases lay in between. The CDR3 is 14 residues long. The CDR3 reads CASSQGWLGTTQYF. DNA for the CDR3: TGTGCCAGCAGCCAAGGTTGGCTTGGGACTACGCAGTATTTT.

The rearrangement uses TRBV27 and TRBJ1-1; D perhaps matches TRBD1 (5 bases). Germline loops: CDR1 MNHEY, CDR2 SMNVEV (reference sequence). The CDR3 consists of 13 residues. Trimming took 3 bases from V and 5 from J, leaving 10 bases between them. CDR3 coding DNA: TGTGCCAGCAGTTTGGGGGTTGGGACTGAAGCTTTCTTT. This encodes CASSLGVGTEAFF.

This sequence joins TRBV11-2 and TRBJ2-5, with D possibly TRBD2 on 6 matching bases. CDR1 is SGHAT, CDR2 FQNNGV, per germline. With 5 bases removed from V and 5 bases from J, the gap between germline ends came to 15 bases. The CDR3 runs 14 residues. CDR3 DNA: TGTGCCAGCAGCGCCTGGGACTCCTGGGAGACCCAGTACTTC. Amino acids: CASSAWDSWETQYF.

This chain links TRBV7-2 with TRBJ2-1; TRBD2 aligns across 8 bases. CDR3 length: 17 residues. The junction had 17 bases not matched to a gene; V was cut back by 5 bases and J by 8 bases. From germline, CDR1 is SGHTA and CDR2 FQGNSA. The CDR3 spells CASSHKRPGLGVDEQFF. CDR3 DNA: TGTGCCAGCAGCCACAAGAGGCCGGGACTAGGAGTTGATGAGCAGTTCTTC. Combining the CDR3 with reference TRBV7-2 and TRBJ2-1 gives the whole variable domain GAGVSQSPSNKVTEKGKDVELRCDPISGHTALYWYRQSLGQGLEFLIYFQGNSAPDKSGLPSDRFSAERTGGSVSTLTIQRTQQEDSAVYLCASSHKRPGLGVDEQFFGPGTRLTVL.

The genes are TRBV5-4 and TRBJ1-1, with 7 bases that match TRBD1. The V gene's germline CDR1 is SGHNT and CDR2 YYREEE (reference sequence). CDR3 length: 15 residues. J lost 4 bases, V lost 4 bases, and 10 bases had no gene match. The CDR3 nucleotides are TGTGCCAGCAGCACAGACAGGGATGGCGGCACTGAAGCTTTCTTT. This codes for CASSTDRDGGTEAFF.

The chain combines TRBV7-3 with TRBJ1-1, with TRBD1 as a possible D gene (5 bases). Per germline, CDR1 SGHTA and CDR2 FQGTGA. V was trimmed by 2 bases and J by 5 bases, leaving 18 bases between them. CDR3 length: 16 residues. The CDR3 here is CASSLQGGVIGTEAFF. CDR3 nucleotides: TGTGCCAGCAGCTTACAGGGTGGGGTAATAGGAACTGAAGCTTTCTTT.

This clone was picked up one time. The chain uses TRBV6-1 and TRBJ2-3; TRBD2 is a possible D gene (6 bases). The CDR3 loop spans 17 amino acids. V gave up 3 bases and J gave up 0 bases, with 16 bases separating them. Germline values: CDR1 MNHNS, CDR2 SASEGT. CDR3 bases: TGTGCCAGCAGTGAGACCGGAGGGCTATCTAGCACAGATACGCAGTATTTT. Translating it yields CASSETGGLSSTDTQYF.

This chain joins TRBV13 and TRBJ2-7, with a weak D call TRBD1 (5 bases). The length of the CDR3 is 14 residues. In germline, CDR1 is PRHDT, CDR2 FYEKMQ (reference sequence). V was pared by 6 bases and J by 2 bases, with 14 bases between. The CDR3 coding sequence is TGTGCCAGCAGGCGGCAGGGCCAAACCTACGAGCAGTACTTC. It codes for CASRRQGQTYEQYF.

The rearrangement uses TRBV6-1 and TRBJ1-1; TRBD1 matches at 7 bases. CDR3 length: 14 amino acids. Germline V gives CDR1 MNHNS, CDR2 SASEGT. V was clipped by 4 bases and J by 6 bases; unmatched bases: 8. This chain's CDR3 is CASSGLQGFSEAFF. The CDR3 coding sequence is TGTGCCAGCAGTGGCCTACAGGGGTTTTCTGAAGCTTTCTTT.